This TCR beta chain was identified during a study of blood T cells in healthy people across ages. Overall study: When template switching was applied, about one barcoded beta molecule was captured per two T cells.

The germline V gene has CDR1 MGHRA and CDR2 YSYEKL. This CDR3 spans 13 amino acids. V was pared by 1 base and J by 6 bases, with 8 bases between. A second PCR, run for about 7 to 12 cycles, used a sample-barcoded 5' primer plus a J-beta primer mix. TCRdb re-derived calls from the 5' RACE reads in MiXCR, one entry per CDR3 protein. The sample lists roughly 680,000 distinct CDR3 sequences; 52% were seen once. Whole-study findings and limits: Older age went with lower TCR beta diversity per million T cells, in a roughly linear way.

This clonotype occurred many times. Its antigen is as yet unknown. The source of this sequence is a woman of 80 years or more in good health. Sequenced material: blood. V is TRBV4-1 and J is TRBJ2-3; D remains ambiguous. This CDR3 reads CASSQVHADTQYF. DNA for the CDR3: TGCGCCAGCAGCCAAGTTCATGCGGATACGCAGTATTTT.